In this sample, the clone carrying this TCR beta chain turned up a few times. Its antigen is still unknown. Sequenced by immunoSEQ multiplex PCR; TCRdb stores in-frame clones only, minus some. Seen here are about 240,000 clones, 80% to 90% observed once, and the top ten hold about 2.8%. The sample comes from a study of cytomegalovirus exposure and HLA in healthy donors. Overall study findings and caveats: Rarity held for most TCR sequences, but there were some public TCRs that occurred in many donors.

J was trimmed by 3 bases and V by 6 bases; bases with no gene match: 6. Per germline, CDR1 SQVTM and CDR2 ANQGSEA. The CDR3 spans 14 residues. Sequences were obtained from PBMCs. The receptor comes from a man aged 18-30 years in good health and CMV-seronegative. The V and J genes are TRBV29-1 and TRBJ1-5; 9 bases map to TRBD1. Here the CDR3 DNA reads TGCAGCGTATCACAGGGGGCTGACAATCAGCCCCAGCATTTT. As protein: CSVSQGADNQPQHF.